This section outlines one TCR beta chain sequence together with its context. Its antigen is unknown. This specimen belongs to a study of T cell responses to AZD1222 COVID-19 vaccine. Regarding the study as a whole: Sampled repertoires all dated from after the peak T cell response. Once two AZD1222 doses were given, Spike-specific TCR breadth and depth went up.

CDR3 length: 17 amino acids. Germline V lookup: CDR1 ENHRY, CDR2 SYGVKD. V shed 4 bases, J shed 0 bases, and the junction held 4 bases outside the gene matches. The table came from immunoSEQ multiplex PCR; TCRdb's copy has only in-frame clones and leaves some out. This table holds tens of thousands of clones, around 88% found once. The sequence was collected from an adult in good health. The chain employs TRBV10-3 and TRBJ2-2; 11 bases line up with TRBD2. Material: peripheral blood, obtained on day 0 of AZD1222 vaccination. The CDR3 protein is CAISGTSGPANTGELFF. CDR3 bases: TGTGCCATCAGTGGGACTAGCGGGCCGGCGAACACCGGGGAGCTGTTTTTT.